These T cell receptor beta chains were read from a single sample in a study of cytomegalovirus exposure and HLA in healthy donors. The method was immunoSEQ multiplex PCR; TCRdb's version includes in-frame clones alone and lacks a portion of them. This sample yields 130,000 or so clones, of which 75% to 85% are seen a single time; around 3% belongs to the top ten. The specimen sequenced was PBMCs. The origin of the receptors is a woman between 18 and 30 years old in good health and CMV-seropositive. Each CDR3 is given with its conserved first and last residue. D genes are given only for firm matches. Not all rows give a size; the values are once, few, many and, for expanded clones, a class.

v_gene: TRBV4-3
d_gene: TRBD1
abundance: -
j_gene: TRBJ2-7
CDR3aa: CASSLAALTGPGYEQYF
CDR3nt: TGCGCCAGCAGCCTCGCAGCGTTGACAGGGCCGGGGTACGAGCAGTACTTC

v_gene: TRBV7-9
d_gene: -
abundance: -
j_gene: TRBJ1-4
CDR3aa: CASSARENEKLFF
CDR3nt: TGTGCCAGCAGCGCCAGGGAAAATGAAAAACTGTTTTTT

v_gene: TRBV28
d_gene: -
abundance: few
j_gene: TRBJ1-5
CDR3aa: CASSRVGGAHQPQHF
CDR3nt: TGTGCCAGCAGTCGGGTGGGGGGGGCGCATCAGCCCCAGCATTTT

v_gene: TRBV5-1
d_gene: -
abundance: -
j_gene: TRBJ2-7
CDR3aa: CASSLGQQLYEQYF
CDR3nt: TGCGCCAGCAGCTTGGGACAACAGTTGTACGAGCAGTACTTC

v_gene: TRBV27
d_gene: -
abundance: -
j_gene: TRBJ1-3
CDR3aa: CASSSVQGRSGNTIYF
CDR3nt: TGTGCCAGCAGTTCGGTACAGGGAAGGTCTGGAAACACCATATATTTT

v_gene: TRBV7-3
d_gene: -
abundance: -
j_gene: TRBJ2-2
CDR3aa: CASGLSSTGELFF
CDR3nt: TGTGCCAGTGGGCTAAGTTCTACCGGGGAGCTGTTTTTT

v_gene: TRBV7-6
d_gene: TRBD2
abundance: -
j_gene: TRBJ2-2
CDR3aa: CASARGANTGELFF
CDR3nt: TGTGCCAGCGCGCGGGGGGCGAACACCGGGGAGCTGTTTTTT

v_gene: TRBV12-5
d_gene: TRBD1
abundance: -
j_gene: TRBJ1-6
CDR3aa: CASGSTGMGSYNSPLHF
CDR3nt: TGTGCTAGTGGTTCGACAGGGATGGGTTCCTATAATTCACCCCTCCACTTT

v_gene: TRBV11-3
d_gene: -
abundance: -
j_gene: TRBJ2-5
CDR3aa: CASSAPGEETQYF
CDR3nt: TGTGCCAGCAGCGCCCCAGGGGAAGAGACCCAGTACTTC

v_gene: TRBV20-1
d_gene: -
abundance: once
j_gene: TRBJ2-7
CDR3aa: CSASQSYEQYF
CDR3nt: TGCAGTGCTAGCCAAAGCTACGAGCAGTACTTC

v_gene: TRBV4-1
d_gene: TRBD1
abundance: -
j_gene: TRBJ2-1
CDR3aa: CASSLKQGNEQFF
CDR3nt: TGCGCCAGCAGCCTAAAACAGGGGAATGAGCAGTTCTTC

v_gene: TRBV19
d_gene: TRBD1
abundance: -
j_gene: TRBJ1-2
CDR3aa: CASSITGEGYTF
CDR3nt: TGTGCCAGTAGTATAACAGGGGAGGGCTACACCTTC

v_gene: TRBV6-6
d_gene: -
abundance: -
j_gene: TRBJ1-1
CDR3aa: CASRSASLNTEAFF
CDR3nt: TGTGCCAGCAGGAGTGCGAGTTTGAACACTGAAGCTTTCTTT

v_gene: TRBV5-6
d_gene: TRBD2
abundance: -
j_gene: TRBJ2-1
CDR3aa: CASSPGLAGYNEQFF
CDR3nt: TGTGCCAGCAGCCCGGGACTAGCGGGTTACAATGAGCAGTTCTTC

v_gene: TRBV5-1
d_gene: -
abundance: -
j_gene: TRBJ2-4
CDR3aa: CASSLVTRGELAKNIQYF
CDR3nt: TGCGCCAGCAGCTTGGTAACGCGGGGTGAACTAGCCAAAAACATTCAGTACTTC

v_gene: TRBV5-1
d_gene: -
abundance: once
j_gene: TRBJ1-2
CDR3aa: CASSLDDRGYTF
CDR3nt: TGCGCCAGCAGCTTGGATGACAGGGGCTACACCTTC

v_gene: TRBV19
d_gene: -
abundance: -
j_gene: TRBJ1-2
CDR3aa: CASTNERGPNYGYTF
CDR3nt: TGTGCCAGTACTAATGAACGGGGTCCTAACTATGGCTACACCTTC

v_gene: TRBV9
d_gene: TRBD1
abundance: -
j_gene: TRBJ2-1
CDR3aa: CASSARGTGPNEQFF
CDR3nt: TGTGCCAGCAGCGCGAGGGGGACAGGGCCGAATGAGCAGTTCTTC

v_gene: TRBV19
d_gene: TRBD1
abundance: -
j_gene: TRBJ2-7
CDR3aa: CASSIWDREYEQYF
CDR3nt: TGTGCCAGTAGTATTTGGGACAGGGAATACGAGCAGTACTTC